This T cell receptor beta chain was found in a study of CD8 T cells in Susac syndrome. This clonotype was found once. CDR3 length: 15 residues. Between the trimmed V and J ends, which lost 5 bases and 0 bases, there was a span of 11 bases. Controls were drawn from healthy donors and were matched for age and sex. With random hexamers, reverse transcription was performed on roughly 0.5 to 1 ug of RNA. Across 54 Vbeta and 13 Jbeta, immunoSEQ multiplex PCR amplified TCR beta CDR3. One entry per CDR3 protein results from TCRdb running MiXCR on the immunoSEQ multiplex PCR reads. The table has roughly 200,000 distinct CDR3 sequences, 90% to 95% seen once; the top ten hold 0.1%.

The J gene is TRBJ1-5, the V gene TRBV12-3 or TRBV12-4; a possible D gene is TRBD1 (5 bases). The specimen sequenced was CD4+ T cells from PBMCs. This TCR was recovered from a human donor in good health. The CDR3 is CASSLGHHSNQPQHF. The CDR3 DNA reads TGTGCCAGCAGTCTCGGACATCATAGCAATCAGCCCCAGCATTTT.